The 11 T cell receptor beta chains presented below share a single source sample, sequenced in a study of T cells in Graves' hyperthyroidism and ophthalmopathy. What was amplified from RNA transcripts were TCR beta CDR3 regions. Carried out on the TCR CDR3, a first-round RT-PCR used the HTBI primer set. TCRdb redid the calling of the multiplex PCR reads with MiXCR, one entry per CDR3 protein. The sample consists of fewer than 450,000 distinct CDR3 sequences, roughly 15% of them appearing once. Sequencing was done on a sample of blood. The receptors shown here come from a woman aged 30 to 39 with Graves' hyperthyroidism that later progressed to Graves' ophthalmopathy.

Ten or more counts support this clonotype. V and J are TRBV6-2 or TRBV6-3 and TRBJ2-1; TRBD1 might be the D (6 bases). The CDR3 spans 15 residues. Germline CDR1 and CDR2: MNHEY and SVGEGT. V lost 4 bases, J lost 1 base, and 11 bases lay in between. The CDR3 DNA sequence: TGTGCCAGCAGTTCCGGGACACTGTCCTACAATGAGCAGTTCTTC. Protein: CASSSGTLSYNEQFF.

This clonotype was found many times. The chain employs TRBV5-6 and TRBJ1-2; a possible D gene is TRBD1 (6 bases). This CDR3 is built from 14 residues. The germline V gene has CDR1 SGHDT and CDR2 YYEEEE. Trimming stripped 1 base from V and 4 bases from J, with 11 bases between. CDR3 sequence reads: CASSLRGRVYGYTF. The CDR3 coding sequence is TGTGCCAGCAGCTTGCGGGGGCGCGTCTATGGCTACACCTTC.

Ten or more counts support this clonotype. The rearrangement joins TRBV2 to TRBJ1-4, with a tentative D call TRBD1 (5 bases). The CDR3 extends over 15 amino acids. Germline lookup yields CDR1 SNHLY and CDR2 FYNNEI. V lost 8 bases, J lost 8 bases, and 21 bases lay in between. The CDR3 reads CASGIDWEGEEKLFF. The CDR3 nucleotides are TGTGCCAGCGGTATAGATTGGGAAGGGGAGGAAAAACTGTTTTTT.

V usage is TRBV27 and J usage is TRBJ2-1; 11 positions agree with TRBD2. Losses at the gene ends were 8 bases for V and 0 bases for J; bases not matched to a gene: 21. CDR3 size: 21 residues. The germline CDR1 and CDR2 sequences are MNHEY and SMNVEV (reference sequence). CDR3 coding DNA: TGTGCCAGCTGGTTCGGTTTTGGAGGGACTAGCGGTATATACTCCTACAATGAGCAGTTCTTC. It translates to CASWFGFGGTSGIYSYNEQFF.

Regarding this clonotype: A much larger clone is a single base away; this may be a read error. The CDR3 end shows no conserved phenylalanine or tryptophan, and so a read error is likely. The chain combines TRBV2 with TRBJ2-7; 9 bases fit TRBD2. CDR3 length: 15 amino acids. The germline V gene encodes CDR1 SNHLY and CDR2 FYNNEI. Trimming removed 3 bases from V and 5 bases from J; junction bases left unmatched: 8. The CDR3 coding sequence is TGTGCCAGCAGTGACATGGCGGGGGGGCCCCACGAGCAGTACCTC. Translated: CASSDMAGGPHEQYL.

This clonotype was counted ten times or more. The chain couples TRBV5-1 to TRBJ1-1; 9 nucleotides align to TRBD1. J gave up 5 bases and V 3 bases, and 5 bases lay outside the gene matches. Germline V gene sequence: CDR1 SGHRS, CDR2 YFSETQ. The CDR3 contains 14 residues. Here the CDR3 DNA reads TGCGCCAGCAGCTACAGGGGGCGCGTAACTGAAGCTTTCTTT. Encoded protein: CASSYRGRVTEAFF.

This clonotype was seen a handful of times. The rearrangement uses TRBV18 and TRBJ1-1, with D possibly TRBD1 on 6 matching bases. With 2 bases removed from V and 1 base from J, the gap between germline ends came to 8 bases. The CDR3 totals 14 residues. Germline V gives CDR1 KGHSH, CDR2 LQKENI. CDR3 nucleotides: TGTGCCAGCTCACCAACGGACAGGAACACTGAAGCTTTCTTT. Translated: CASSPTDRNTEAFF.

Worth noting for this clonotype: This clone may be a read error of a much larger clone one base away. This chain uses TRBV29-1 with TRBJ1-2; D possibly corresponds to TRBD1 (5 bases). The CDR3 is 14 amino acids. V lost 3 bases to trimming and J lost 9 bases, with 20 bases between them. Germline V gene data show CDR1 as SQVTM and CDR2 as ANQGSEA. CDR3 sequence (DNA): TGCAGCGTTGATGCTTCCCGAGGGGTTGTGAGCTACACCTTC. It codes for CSVDASRGVVSYTF.

This clonotype was seen repeatedly, ten times or more. The genes are TRBV4-1 and TRBJ1-2; 7 nucleotides align to TRBD1. The V segment lost 2 bases and the J segment 6 bases; nucleotides outside the gene matches: 6. The length of the CDR3 is 14 residues. Germline assignment: CDR1 MGHRA and CDR2 YSYEKL. DNA of the CDR3: TGCGCCAGCAGCCAAACGACAGGGTTCCATGGCTACACCTTC. Amino acid sequence: CASSQTTGFHGYTF.

This clonotype came up many times. V and J are TRBV19 and TRBJ1-5; no reliable D call. This CDR3 contains 16 residues. Germline CDR1 reads LNHDA; CDR2 reads SQIVND (reference sequence). V lost 4 bases to trimming and J lost 4 bases, with 17 bases between them. In DNA form, the CDR3 reads TGTGCCAGTAGTACTACGATTGGTATTAGAAATCAGCCCCAGCATTTT. Its protein is CASSTTIGIRNQPQHF.

This chain connects TRBV3-1 to TRBJ2-2; D uncertain. The V and J ends lost 1 base and 1 base respectively, with 10 bases between them. CDR1 is LGHDT, CDR2 YNNKEL, per germline (reference sequence). The CDR3 extends over 16 amino acids. CDR3: CASSQGGRQNTGELFF. The CDR3 nucleotides are TGTGCCAGCAGCCAAGGTGGTAGACAGAACACCGGGGAGCTGTTTTTT.